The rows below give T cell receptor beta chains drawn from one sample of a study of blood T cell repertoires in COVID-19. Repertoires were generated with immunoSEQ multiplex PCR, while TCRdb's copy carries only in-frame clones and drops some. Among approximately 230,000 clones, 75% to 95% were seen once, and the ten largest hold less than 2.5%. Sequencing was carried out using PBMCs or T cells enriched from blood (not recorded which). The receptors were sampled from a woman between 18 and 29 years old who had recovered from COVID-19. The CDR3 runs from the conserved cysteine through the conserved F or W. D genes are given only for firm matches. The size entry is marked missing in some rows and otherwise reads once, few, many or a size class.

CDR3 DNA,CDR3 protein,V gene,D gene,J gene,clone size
TGTGCCATCAGTGAACAATACGAGCAGTACTTC,CAISEQYEQYF,TRBV10-3,.,TRBJ2-7,.
TGTGCCAGCAGTTTTAACAGGCTCTACGAGCAGTACTTC,CASSFNRLYEQYF,TRBV28,.,TRBJ2-7,.
TGTGCCAGCAGCGTGCTAACGGTGAACACTGAAGCTTTCTTT,CASSVLTVNTEAFF,TRBV9,.,TRBJ1-1,.
TGTGCCAGCAGTGCCCAGCGGGACCACGAGCAGTACTTC,CASSAQRDHEQYF,TRBV2,TRBD2,TRBJ2-7,.
TGCAGCGTTGGGTCCCGGACAGATGGCTACACCTTC,CSVGSRTDGYTF,TRBV29-1,.,TRBJ1-2,.
TGCGCCAGCAGCTTGCAGGGGACTAGCGATGAGCAGTTCTTC,CASSLQGTSDEQFF,TRBV5-1,TRBD2,TRBJ2-1,.
TGTGCCAGCAGTGAAAACTTATTAGAGCAGTACTTC,CASSENLLEQYF,TRBV25-1,.,TRBJ2-7,.
TGTGCCAGCAGCAGGGACAGATACTATAGCAATCAGCCCCAGCATTTT,CASSRDRYYSNQPQHF,TRBV21-1,.,TRBJ1-5,.
TGTGCCAGCAGTTTGACGGGACAGAACACCGGGGAGCTGTTTTTT,CASSLTGQNTGELFF,TRBV28,.,TRBJ2-2,few
TGTGCCAGCAGTTCCGCAGGTGGGACTGAAGCTTTCTTT,CASSSAGGTEAFF,TRBV28,.,TRBJ1-1,.
TGTGCCAGTAGCCCGACAGGTAGCTACGAGCAGTACTTC,CASSPTGSYEQYF,TRBV19,.,TRBJ2-7,.
TGTGCCAGCAGTTTATGGTCAGGTGCCAACTATGGCTACACCTTC,CASSLWSGANYGYTF,TRBV27,.,TRBJ1-2,.
TGTGCCAGCAGCCCAGGGGGGACAGATACGCAGTATTTT,CASSPGGTDTQYF,TRBV5-5,.,TRBJ2-3,.
TGTGCCAGCAGCCGGCCGGGACAGGGTAACTATGGCTACACCTTC,CASSRPGQGNYGYTF,TRBV7-9,TRBD1,TRBJ1-2,.
TGTGCCAGCCGTCTCAGGGGCTATGGCTACACCTTC,CASRLRGYGYTF,TRBV12-3/TRBV12-4,.,TRBJ1-2,.
TGTGCCAGCAGCTTAGTAGAGACAGGGGGAGGCTACACCTTC,CASSLVETGGGYTF,TRBV7-2,TRBD1,TRBJ1-2,.
TGCGCCAGCAGCTTGGTCCGAGGAAATTCACCCCTCCACTTT,CASSLVRGNSPLHF,TRBV5-1,.,TRBJ1-6,.
TGCAGCCCGAGGGGCAGGGGGCTCACCGGGGAGCTGTTTTTT,CSPRGRGLTGELFF,TRBV29-1,TRBD1,TRBJ2-2,few
TGTGCCAGCAGCTTGGGTGCCGGTGGCTACACCTTC,CASSLGAGGYTF,TRBV5-4,.,TRBJ1-2,few
TGTGCCAGCTCACCAGAGATCCAGGGAGAGACCCAGTACTTC,CASSPEIQGETQYF,TRBV18,.,TRBJ2-5,.
TGTGCCAGTAGCGCGAAGGGCAGGGGAACCCTTGGGAACACTGAAGCTTTCTTT,CASSAKGRGTLGNTEAFF,TRBV19,.,TRBJ1-1,.
TGTGCCAGCAGCTTAGGAGTCCGAGAAAAACTGTTTTTT,CASSLGVREKLFF,TRBV7-8,.,TRBJ1-4,.
TGTGCCAGCAGCTCCGTGGGCTCAGCGGGGAGAGATACGCAGTATTTT,CASSSVGSAGRDTQYF,TRBV27,TRBD2,TRBJ2-3,.
TGTGCCAGCAGTTACGGGAGGTACCACTCCTTAGTCTATGGCTACACCTTC,CASSYGRYHSLVYGYTF,TRBV6-2/TRBV6-3,.,TRBJ1-2,.
TGTGCCAGCTCACCTCTCCTAACCGCGACAGCGAGCTATGGCTACACCTTC,CASSPLLTATASYGYTF,TRBV18,.,TRBJ1-2,.
TGTGCCACCTCGACCGGGTTCGCCGGGGAGCTGTTTTTT,CATSTGFAGELFF,TRBV24-1,.,TRBJ2-2,.
TGTGCCAGCCGTCCCGGGACAGTCTATGGCTACACCTTC,CASRPGTVYGYTF,TRBV6-5,TRBD1,TRBJ1-2,.
TGTGCCAGCAGTGAAGTCCCGGAGCAGTACTTC,CASSEVPEQYF,TRBV6-1,.,TRBJ2-7,.